Sequencing of this TCR beta chain was carried out in a study of T cell changes during pregnancy in multiple sclerosis. Libraries were prepared by immunoSEQ multiplex PCR; TCRdb keeps only in-frame clonotypes and omits some of them. This table holds roughly 84,000 clones, around 93% found once. The germline CDR1 and CDR2 sequences are MDHEN and SYDVKM. Trimming removed 5 bases from V and 0 bases from J, with 17 bases in between. This CDR3 spans 17 amino acids. This sample comprised peripheral blood, obtained in the third trimester of pregnancy. The sequence came from a female donor in good health, enrolled as a control in a pregnancy study. The chain is built from TRBV28 and TRBJ2-1; D might be TRBD2 (5 bases). The CDR3 loop is CASSPIAAALSYNEQFF. The CDR3 region has the DNA TGTGCCAGCAGTCCGATCGCAGCGGCTCTCTCCTACAATGAGCAGTTCTTC.